Shown below are 18 T cell receptor beta chains from a single sample sequenced in a study of blood T cell repertoires in COVID-19 (dated by TCRdb to the early 2020s). Library construction relied on the immunoSEQ multiplex PCR assay. Not all clones reach the TCRdb copy of this immuneACCESS table, which keeps in-frame sequences only. Checked studies attribute under half of the gap to unresolved V genes and leave the rest unexplained. This sample lists about 160,000 clones; roughly 82% were detected once. The ten largest make up approximately 7% of the sample. The sample comprised peripheral blood. The receptor source for this set is a woman between 40 and 50 years old with COVID-19, enrolled during active disease.

The genes are TRBV6-5 and TRBJ1-1; D remains unclear. Germline V gene sequence: CDR1 MNHEY, CDR2 SVGAGI. Trimming pared 5 bases from V and 4 bases from J, leaving 14 bases between. The CDR3 contains 14 residues. CDR3 sequence (DNA): TGTGCCAGCAGTCACGGGGTGGGTTTCACTGAAGCTTTCTTT. Translation gives CASSHGVGFTEAFF.

The chain combines TRBV27 with TRBJ1-4; weak D call: TRBD1 (6 bases). This CDR3 is 16 amino acids long. Germline lookup yields CDR1 MNHEY and CDR2 SMNVEV (reference sequence). Between the trimmed V and J ends, which lost 5 bases and 7 bases, there was a span of 20 bases. CDR3 amino acids: CASSPRGAWFGEKLFF. DNA of the CDR3: TGTGCCAGCAGTCCCAGGGGTGCGTGGTTCGGTGAAAAACTGTTTTTT. Combining the CDR3 with reference TRBV27 and TRBJ1-4 gives the whole variable domain EAQVTQNPRYLITVTGKKLTVTCSQNMNHEYMSWYRQDPGLGLRQIYYSMNVEVTDKGDVPEGYKVSRKEKRNFPLILESPSPNQTSLYFCASSPRGAWFGEKLFFGSGTQLSVL.

The chain links TRBV9 to TRBJ1-1; a weak D match, TRBD1 (5 bases). Looked up from germline, CDR1 is SGDLS and CDR2 is YYNGEE. The CDR3 spans 15 residues. V lost 0 bases and J lost 4, with 13 bases in between. As DNA, the CDR3 is TGTGCCAGCAGCGTAGACGGGGGTAAAGTCACTGAAGCTTTCTTT. This sequence encodes CASSVDGGKVTEAFF.

The gene calls are TRBV10-3 and TRBJ2-1, with D tentatively TRBD2 (6 bases). Trimming took off 0 bases at V and 4 bases at J, with 22 bases between the two ends. Germline assignment: CDR1 ENHRY and CDR2 SYGVKD. The CDR3 is 19 residues long. The DNA of the CDR3 is TGTGCCATCAGTGAGTCGACTCCGGAGGAGGGTGACCTTTACAATGAGCAGTTCTTC. Its translation: CAISESTPEEGDLYNEQFF.

The V call is TRBV29-1, the J call TRBJ2-7, with TRBD2 matching over 10 bases. V lost 3 bases to trimming and J lost 6 bases; unmatched junction nucleotides: 5. CDR1 SQVTM and CDR2 ANQGSEA come from the germline V gene. The CDR3 loop spans 13 amino acids. DNA of the CDR3: TGCAGCGTTGAGTATTTAGCGGGAGGCGAGCAGTACTTC. Its protein product is CSVEYLAGGEQYF.

The chain has TRBV6-5 and TRBJ2-7; tentative D call: TRBD2 (6 bases). Germline-derived CDR1 and CDR2 are MNHEY and SVGAGI. Trimming cost V 6 bases and J 7 bases, with 16 bases left between them. The CDR3 has 13 amino acids. The CDR3 DNA is TGTGCCAGCAGAAAGGGCGGGGCGGGGGAGCAGTACGTC. This gives the protein CASRKGGAGEQYV.

The chain carries TRBV14 and TRBJ1-1, with D hard to call. This CDR3 is 12 amino acids long. CDR1 and CDR2 (germline): SGHDN, FVKESK. Trimming took off 3 bases at V and 5 bases at J, with 7 bases between the two ends. The CDR3 protein is CASSHLRTEAFF. The CDR3 nucleotides read TGTGCCAGCAGCCACCTCCGGACTGAAGCTTTCTTT.

This rearrangement joins TRBV4-1 to TRBJ1-1; 8 bases line up with TRBD1. Looked up from germline, CDR1 is MGHRA and CDR2 is YSYEKL. The CDR3 loop spans 16 amino acids. The ends lost 4 bases at V and 5 bases at J; junction bases unmatched: 12. CDR3 coding DNA: TGCGCCAGCAGCCGCCTTCAGGGGGCAAGTGATACTGAAGCTTTCTTT. This gives the protein CASSRLQGASDTEAFF.

This rearrangement joins TRBV19 to TRBJ2-2; 7 nucleotides line up with TRBD2. Germline V gene data show CDR1 as LNHDA and CDR2 as SQIVND (reference sequence). The junction had 8 bases not matched to a gene; V was cut back by 7 bases and J by 6 bases. The CDR3 spans 14 residues. CDR3 loop: CASKSGTLPGELFF. CDR3 coding DNA: TGTGCCAGTAAAAGCGGGACCTTGCCCGGGGAGCTGTTTTTT.

The CDR3 bases are TGTGCCAGCAGTGAACCATTAGTCGATGAGCAGTTCTTC. Translating it yields CASSEPLVDEQFF. V is TRBV25-1 and J is TRBJ2-1; D remains unclear. The CDR3 length is 13 residues. Germline CDR1 is MGHDK and CDR2 is SYGVNS. V was pared by 2 bases and J by 8 bases, with 10 bases between.

V usage is TRBV11-2 and J usage is TRBJ2-3; TRBD2 matches 9 bases. The CDR3 extends over 18 amino acids. With 0 bases clipped from V and 4 bases from J, the junction kept 11 bases outside the gene matches. CDR1 and CDR2 (germline): SGHAT, FQNNGV. The CDR3: CASSLDSSSGSFPDTQYF. DNA of the CDR3: TGTGCCAGCAGCTTAGATTCGAGTAGCGGGAGTTTTCCAGATACGCAGTATTTT.

V is TRBV29-1 and J is TRBJ2-3, with TRBD1 matching over 9 bases. V was clipped by 6 bases and J by 6 bases; unmatched bases: 10. Germline V gene sequence: CDR1 SQVTM, CDR2 ANQGSEA. This CDR3 has 14 amino acids. In DNA form, the CDR3 reads TGCAGCGTGCAGGGACAGGGCCTGCCGGATACGCAGTATTTT. Its translation: CSVQGQGLPDTQYF.

The J gene is TRBJ2-1, the V gene TRBV19, with a possible D match to TRBD2 (5 bases). V was clipped by 5 bases and J by 2 bases, with 10 bases between them. Germline assignment: CDR1 LNHDA and CDR2 SQIVND (reference sequence). The CDR3 has 14 residues. The chain's CDR3 is CASSSRAAYNEQFF. The CDR3 DNA reads as TGTGCCAGTAGTTCGCGGGCCGCCTACAATGAGCAGTTCTTC. The variable domain in full, completed from reference TRBV19 and TRBJ2-1, reads DGGITQSPKYLFRKEGQNVTLSCEQNLNHDAMYWYRQDPGQGLRLIYYSQIVNDFQKGDIAEGYSVSREKKESFPLTVTSAQKNPTAFYLCASSSRAAYNEQFFGPGTRLTVL.

Remarks on this clone: One junction end does not reproduce the germline sequence, and a read error may be involved. This rearrangement joins TRBV7-7 to TRBJ2-1; 12 bases fit TRBD2. Germline CDR1 and CDR2: SSHAT and FNYEAQ (reference sequence). The CDR3 totals 16 residues. The DNA for the CDR3 is TGTGCTAGCAGCCCGACTAGCGGGAGTAGTTACGGTGAGCAGTTCTTC. As protein: CASSPTSGSSYGEQFF.

This chain uses TRBV9 with TRBJ2-3; 8 positions match TRBD2. Losses at the gene ends were 4 bases for V and 1 base for J; bases not matched to a gene: 8. Germline V CDR1 and CDR2: SGDLS, YYNGEE. The CDR3 sequence is 16 residues long. In DNA, the CDR3 is TGTGCCAGCAGCTCGCGGGGGGCCCTTCGCACAGATACGCAGTATTTT. It encodes CASSSRGALRTDTQYF.

The chain recombines TRBV7-8 with TRBJ1-5; 7 nucleotides line up with TRBD1. This CDR3 has 14 residues. Germline V gives CDR1 SGHVS, CDR2 FQNEAQ. With V trimmed by 5 bases and J by 1 base, 2 bases remained unmatched. The CDR3 region has the DNA TGTGCCAGCAGCCAACAGGGGAGCAATCAGCCCCAGCATTTT. Amino acid sequence: CASSQQGSNQPQHF.

This clone was counted once. The chain has TRBV2 and TRBJ2-2; D is ambiguous. CDR3 size: 13 residues. V was shortened by 4 bases and J by 1 base, with 4 bases between the two germline ends. Germline loops: CDR1 SNHLY, CDR2 FYNNEI. In DNA, the CDR3 is TGTGCCAGCAGTGTAATGAACACCGGGGAGCTGTTTTTT. It is translated as CASSVMNTGELFF.

In regard to this clone: At the DNA level, this CDR3 is encoded by other sequences in the same sample as well. The chain has TRBV18 and TRBJ2-5, with D possibly matching TRBD2 (6 bases). V was clipped by 3 bases and J by 4 bases, with 9 bases between them. Germline V gene data show CDR1 as KGHSH and CDR2 as LQKENI. CDR3 length: 13 residues. The CDR3: CASSPGTSETQYF. CDR3 coding DNA: TGTGCCAGCTCACCCGGGACTTCAGAGACCCAGTACTTC.